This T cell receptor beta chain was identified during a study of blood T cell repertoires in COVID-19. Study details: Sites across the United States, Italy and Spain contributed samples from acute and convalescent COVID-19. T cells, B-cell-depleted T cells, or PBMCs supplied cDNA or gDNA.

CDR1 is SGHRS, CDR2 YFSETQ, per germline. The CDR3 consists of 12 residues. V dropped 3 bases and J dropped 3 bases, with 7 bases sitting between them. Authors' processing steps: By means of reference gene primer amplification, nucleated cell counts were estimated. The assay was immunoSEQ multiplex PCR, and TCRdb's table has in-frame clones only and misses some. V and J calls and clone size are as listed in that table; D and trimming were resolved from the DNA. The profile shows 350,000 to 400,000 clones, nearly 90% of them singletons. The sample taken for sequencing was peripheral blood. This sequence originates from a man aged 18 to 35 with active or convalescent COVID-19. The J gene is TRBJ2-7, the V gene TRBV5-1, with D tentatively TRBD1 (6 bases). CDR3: CASSSDSYEQYF. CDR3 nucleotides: TGCGCCAGCAGCTCGGACAGCTACGAGCAGTACTTC.